The following is a T cell receptor (beta chain) sequence with its context. Its antigen remains undetermined. Per-base qualities were not stored, and no clone one base away is much larger. V drops 6 bases and J drops 9 bases, leaving 18 bases in between. The CDR3 holds 15 amino acids from the cysteine to the phenylalanine. CDR3 DNA only is kept here, 45 bases in frame from base 1. From the germline V gene (reference sequence), CDR1 is LNHDA and CDR2 is SQIVND. This record belongs to a study of CD8+CD57+ T cells in acquired aplastic anemia (dated by TCRdb to the late 2010s). Background on the whole study: On average, sorted CD4+ and CD8+ cells yielded around 3.5 ug of extracted DNA, with a range of roughly 0.18 to 30 ug. CD8+CD57+ expansion was defined as a frequency above the mean frequency observed in healthy subjects. Overall study results and their limits: Some 31 CD8+ CDR3 sequences were shared between patients and controls but appeared highly expressed in patients and within their immunodominant clones. Between patients and healthy controls, no significant difference in CD8+ Simpson's diversity was found (P=0.060).

Flow cytometry had shown CD8+CD57+ cell expansion in the patients selected for sequencing. Severe acquired aplastic anemia was diagnosed in all patients according to International Study of Aplastic Anemia and Agranulocytosis and Camitta criteria. Patients had received no therapy at the time of blood sampling. In the study, sorted CD4+ and CD8+ blood T cells from patients with severe aplastic anemia and from healthy subjects underwent deep sequencing of TCR repertoires. Patients were enrolled in the USA under clinicaltrials.gov protocols 00001620, 01623167, 00001397, 00071045, 00081523 and 00961064. Ficoll-Paque density gradient centrifugation was used to isolate peripheral blood mononuclear cells. Before DNA extraction, CD4+ and CD8+ T cells were sorted by FACS or by magnetic beads. TCR beta VDJ combination and CDR3 sequence profiling used genomic DNA as the template. An Illumina HiSeq 2000 was the platform used for TCR repertoire sequencing. As for the authors' bioinformatics: TRBV/TRBJ rearrangement plots, CDR3 size and DJ length profiles, and Simpson's diversity index were used to assess repertoires. Whichever DNA sequence was most abundant in the deep sequencing data was defined as the immunodominant clone. CDR3 amino acid sequences were screened for sharing across subjects and were compared with published repertoires and the VDJdb database. The public reads were reprocessed in TCRdb via fastp at Q25 and MiXCR, keeping in-frame beta chains. Rows are combined by CDR3 protein, so each entry shows the most common genes and DNA. For this entry, the V and J calls and clone size follow TCRdb and not the study's own pipeline. This sample lists around 210,000 distinct CDR3 sequences; 50% to 70% were detected once. The ten largest clonotypes hold roughly 64% of the sample.

The sequenced sample was sorted CD4+, CD8+, or CD8+CD57+ T cells (not recorded which) from PBMCs. The sequence links TRBV19 to TRBJ1-6, with no D gene named confidently. This clonotype originated in a human donor with aplastic anemia. For the CDR3, the sequence is CASRSDEALGSPLHF. The DNA sequence is as follows: TGTGCCAGTAGGTCCGACGAGGCCTTAGGTTCACCCCTCCACTTT. The variable domain in full, with residues beyond the CDR3 obtained from the reference TRBV19 and TRBJ1-6 genes, is DGGITQSPKYLFRKEGQNVTLSCEQNLNHDAMYWYRQDPGQGLRLIYYSQIVNDFQKGDIAEGYSVSREKKESFPLTVTSAQKNPTAFYLCASRSDEALGSPLHFGNGTRLTVT.